The sequence of this T cell receptor (beta chain) was determined in a study of blood T cell repertoires in COVID-19. Across the study: Some COVID-19 samples were acute and others convalescent; all came from the United States, Italy and Spain. T cells, B-cell-depleted T cells, or PBMCs provided the cDNA or gDNA that served as material.

TCRdb's copy holds only in-frame clones and misses some; the assay was immunoSEQ multiplex PCR. The table includes some 52,000 clones, around 86% detected once. Germline loops: CDR1 KGHSH, CDR2 LQKENI. V shed 2 bases and J shed 9 bases, with 16 bases lying between them. CDR3 length: 14 residues. This clonotype was obtained from a man in his 70s with acute or convalescent COVID-19. The source material was peripheral blood. The rearrangement links TRBV18 to TRBJ2-5; unclear D gene. CDR3 region: CASSPSSIRDAQYF. In DNA, the CDR3 is TGTGCCAGCTCACCATCAAGTATAAGAGATGCCCAGTACTTC.